The clone carrying this T cell receptor (delta chain) appeared many times. The antigen remains unidentified. This DNA's translation and the protein TCRdb lists, from a much larger clone, do not match at residue 10, likely due to a read error; the protein shown is translated from the DNA. The CDR3 sequence is 16 residues long. CDR1 is TSWWSYY, CDR2 QGS, per germline. V lost 2 bases and J lost 0; bases outside the gene matches: 5. The record originates from a study of γδ T cells in repeated Plasmodium falciparum infection. Study background: Malaria-naive adults were infected with P. falciparum NF54 four times over around 600 days. Malian samples came from no-transmission periods or across acute febrile malaria episodes.

TCRdb re-called clones from the multiplex PCR reads using CATT. The data hold approximately 93,000 delta-chain clones, with 0.8% to 1% observed a single time. Gammadelta T cells were flow-sorted from PBMC into Vgamma9/Vdelta2+ and Vdelta2-negative populations for bulk analysis. Study-level points and caveats: Malian children's Vdelta2-negative repertoires appeared more expanded and less diverse than Australians'. Vdelta2-negative gammadelta repertoires, largely Vdelta1+, seemingly showed infection-driven waves of new clonal selection.

The clonotype was recovered from a pool of human donors (malaria-infected and uninfected, not separated). The V gene is TRDV1, the J gene TRDJ1, with TRDD3 matching 8 bases. Sequencing input: gamma-delta T cells from blood. As DNA, the CDR3 is TGTGCTCTTGGGGAATTTGGGGGATCCCACACCGATAAACTCATCTTT. Its translation is CALGEFGGSHTDKLIF.